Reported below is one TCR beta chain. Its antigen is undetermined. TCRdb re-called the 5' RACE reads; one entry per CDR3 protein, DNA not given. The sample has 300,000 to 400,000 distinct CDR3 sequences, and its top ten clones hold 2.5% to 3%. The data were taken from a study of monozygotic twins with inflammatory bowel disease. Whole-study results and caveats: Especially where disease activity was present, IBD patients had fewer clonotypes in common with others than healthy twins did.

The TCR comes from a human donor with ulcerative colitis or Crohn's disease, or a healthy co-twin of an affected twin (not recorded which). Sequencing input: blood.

The CDR3 region is CASSSSQLAGSTDTQYF. This rearrangement joins TRBV27 to TRBJ2-3; TCRdb outputs TRBD2, but without DNA this stays unchecked. This CDR3 has 17 residues. CDR1 and CDR2 from the germline V gene are MNHEY and SMNVEV (reference sequence).